A single sample is the source of the 9 T cell receptor beta chains below, sequenced in a study of HIV-infected patients and healthy controls. MiXCR, applied by TCRdb to the 5' RACE reads, yields one record per CDR3 protein. Among around 67,000 distinct CDR3 sequences, approximately 15% were seen once, and the ten largest hold 4.5% to 7%. The sequencing input was CD4+ T cells from blood. Every receptor here comes from a human donor in good health.

This clonotype has a count of ten or more. The chain couples TRBV7-2 to TRBJ2-7, with a possible D match to TRBD2 (5 bases). V dropped 3 bases and J dropped 2 bases, with 14 bases sitting between them. The CDR3 sequence is 15 residues long. Per germline, CDR1 SGHTA and CDR2 FQGNSA. In nucleotides, the CDR3 is TGTGCCAGCAGCTTCGCCTACGGACTTGCCTACGAGCAGTACTTC. It encodes CASSFAYGLAYEQYF. Full variable domain (missing parts from reference TRBV7-2 and TRBJ2-7): GAGVSQSPSNKVTEKGKDVELRCDPISGHTALYWYRQSLGQGLEFLIYFQGNSAPDKSGLPSDRFSAERTGGSVSTLTIQRTQQEDSAVYLCASSFAYGLAYEQYFGPGTRLTVT.

This clonotype rates as large. This chain joins TRBV20-1 and TRBJ2-5; TRBD2 agrees at 9 bases. The CDR3 is 15 residues long. Per germline, CDR1 DFQATT and CDR2 SNEGSKA (reference sequence). The junction had 10 bases not matched to a gene; V was cut back by 4 bases and J by 4 bases. The CDR3 here is CSAKNPAAGGETQYF. CDR3 nucleotide sequence: TGCAGTGCTAAAAACCCCGCAGCGGGAGGAGAGACCCAGTACTTC.

V usage is TRBV6-1 and J usage is TRBJ2-1; 9 bases align to TRBD2. In germline, CDR1 is MNHNS, CDR2 SASEGT. The CDR3 has 17 residues. J was trimmed by 0 bases and V by 8 bases; bases with no gene match: 11. The CDR3 loop reads CASESSGRKVSYNEQFF. The CDR3 DNA reads as TGTGCCAGCGAAAGTAGCGGGAGAAAGGTCTCCTACAATGAGCAGTTCTTC.

V and J are TRBV29-1 and TRBJ1-2; weak D call: TRBD1 (5 bases). This CDR3 comprises 13 residues. The V gene's germline CDR1 is SQVTM and CDR2 ANQGSEA. Trimming cost V 3 bases and J 8 bases, with 16 bases left between them. CDR3 sequence reads: CSVEVVGGLGYTF. CDR3 nucleotides: TGCAGCGTTGAGGTTGTTGGGGGTTTAGGCTACACCTTC.

This rearrangement joins TRBV7-9 to TRBJ1-1, with D tentatively TRBD1 (5 bases). Per germline, CDR1 SEHNR and CDR2 FQNEAQ (reference sequence). V lost 0 bases and J 1 base, leaving 9 bases between the germline ends. There are 15 residues in the CDR3. The CDR3 sequence is CASSLAAGTNTEAFF. CDR3 coding DNA: TGTGCCAGCAGCTTAGCGGCAGGGACGAACACTGAAGCTTTCTTT.

This clonotype was seen a handful of times. The chain links TRBV11-2 to TRBJ2-1; 10 nucleotides line up with TRBD2. The CDR3 totals 17 residues. Germline V CDR1 and CDR2: SGHAT, FQNNGV. The V segment lost 0 bases and the J segment 4 bases; nucleotides outside the gene matches: 6. This chain's CDR3 is CASSLDLGSGGYNEQFF. For the CDR3, the DNA is TGTGCCAGCAGCTTAGATCTGGGTAGCGGGGGGTACAATGAGCAGTTCTTC.

The chain employs TRBV5-5 and TRBJ1-4; D is uncertain. The CDR3 totals 14 residues. Trimming removed 0 bases at V and 4 bases at J, with 7 bases between. Germline V gives CDR1 SGHKS, CDR2 YYEKEE (reference sequence). CDR3 in amino acids: CASSLVAVNEKLFF. DNA for the CDR3: TGTGCCAGCAGCTTGGTCGCGGTTAATGAAAAACTGTTTTTT.

This clonotype was observed a few times. V and J are TRBV12-3 or TRBV12-4 and TRBJ1-1; D gene unclear. Trimming cost V 5 bases and J 2 bases, with 3 bases left between them. The CDR3 sequence is 11 residues long. For the CDR3, the DNA is TGTGCCAGCAGTCCAAACACTGAAGCTTTCTTT. Its protein is CASSPNTEAFF.

This clonotype showed up just a few times. The J gene is TRBJ2-6, the V gene TRBV12-5; D ambiguous. CDR1 LGHNT and CDR2 FRNRAP come from the germline V gene. The CDR3 runs 14 residues. The V end lost 2 bases, the J end lost 0 bases, and 2 bases lay between the germline ends. The CDR3 nucleotides read TGTGCTAGTGGTTTGAGCTCTGGGGCCAACGTCCTGACTTTC. Protein product: CASGLSSGANVLTF.